This T cell receptor (beta chain) appears in the sequencing data of a study of CD4 T cells in relation to SARS-CoV-2 and coronaviruses. Before the COVID-19 pandemic, during about 2011-2019, CD4+ T cells were taken from unexposed donors. Isolation of CD4+ T cells took place after approximately 11 days in culture. Concerning this clone: Antigen: not known.

The data were produced by immunoSEQ multiplex PCR, yet TCRdb's version contains in-frame clones alone and is incomplete. There are roughly 18,000 clones in the sample; approximately 77% occur only once, and over 25% lies in the top ten. This sequence originates from a human donor in good health. Sequences were obtained from CD4+ T cells from PBMCs, cultured in vitro.

This chain's CDR3 is CASTLGAGNTIYF. In DNA, the CDR3 is TGTGCCAGCACCCTAGGAGCTGGAAACACCATATATTTT. The chain has TRBV7-9 and TRBJ1-3, with D hard to call. V was trimmed by 7 bases and J by 2 bases, leaving 9 bases between them. The germline V gene has CDR1 SEHNR and CDR2 FQNEAQ (reference sequence). This CDR3 comprises 13 residues.